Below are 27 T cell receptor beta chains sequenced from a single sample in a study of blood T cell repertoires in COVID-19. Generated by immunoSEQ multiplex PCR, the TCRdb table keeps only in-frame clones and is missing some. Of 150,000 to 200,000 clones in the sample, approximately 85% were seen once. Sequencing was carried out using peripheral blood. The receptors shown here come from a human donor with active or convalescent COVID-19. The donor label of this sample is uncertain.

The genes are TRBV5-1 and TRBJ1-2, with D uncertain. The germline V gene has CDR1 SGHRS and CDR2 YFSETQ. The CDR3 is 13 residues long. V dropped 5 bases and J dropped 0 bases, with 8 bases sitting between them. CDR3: CASRLTANYGYTF. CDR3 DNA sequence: TGCGCCAGCAGACTTACAGCTAACTATGGCTACACCTTC.

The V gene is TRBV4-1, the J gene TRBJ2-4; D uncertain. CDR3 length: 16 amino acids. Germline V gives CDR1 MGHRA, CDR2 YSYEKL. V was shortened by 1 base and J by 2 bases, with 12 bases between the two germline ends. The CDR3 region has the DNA TGCGCCAGCAGCCAAGTCGTCACTACCACCAAAAACATTCAGTACTTC. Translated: CASSQVVTTTKNIQYF.

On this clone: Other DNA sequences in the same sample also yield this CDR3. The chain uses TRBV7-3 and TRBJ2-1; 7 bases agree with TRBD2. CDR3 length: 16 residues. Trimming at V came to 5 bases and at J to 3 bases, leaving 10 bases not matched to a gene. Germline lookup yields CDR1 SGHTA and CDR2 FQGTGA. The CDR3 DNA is TGTGCCAGCAGCCTAGGTAGTGGCGGGAGCTACAATGAGCAGTTCTTC. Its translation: CASSLGSGGSYNEQFF.

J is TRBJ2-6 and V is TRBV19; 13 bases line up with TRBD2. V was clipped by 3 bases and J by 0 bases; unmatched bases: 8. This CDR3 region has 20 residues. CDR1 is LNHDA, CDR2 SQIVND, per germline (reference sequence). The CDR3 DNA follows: TGTGCCAGTAGTATGACTAGCGGGAGGTCTTATTTCTCTGGGGCCAACGTCCTGACTTTC. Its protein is CASSMTSGRSYFSGANVLTF. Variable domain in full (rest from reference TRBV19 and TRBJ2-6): DGGITQSPKYLFRKEGQNVTLSCEQNLNHDAMYWYRQDPGQGLRLIYYSQIVNDFQKGDIAEGYSVSREKKESFPLTVTSAQKNPTAFYLCASSMTSGRSYFSGANVLTFGAGSRLTVL.

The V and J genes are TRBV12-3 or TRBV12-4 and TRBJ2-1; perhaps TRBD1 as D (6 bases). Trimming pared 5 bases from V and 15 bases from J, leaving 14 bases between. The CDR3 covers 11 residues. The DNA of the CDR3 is TGTGCCAGCAGTCTACAGGGTGGTAGGTTCTTC. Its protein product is CASSLQGGRFF.

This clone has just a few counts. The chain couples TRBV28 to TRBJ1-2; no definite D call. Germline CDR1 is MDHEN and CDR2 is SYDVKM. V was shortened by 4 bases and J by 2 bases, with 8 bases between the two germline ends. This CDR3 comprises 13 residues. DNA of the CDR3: TGTGCCAGCAGTTCTTGGGCCAACTATGGCTACACCTTC. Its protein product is CASSSWANYGYTF.

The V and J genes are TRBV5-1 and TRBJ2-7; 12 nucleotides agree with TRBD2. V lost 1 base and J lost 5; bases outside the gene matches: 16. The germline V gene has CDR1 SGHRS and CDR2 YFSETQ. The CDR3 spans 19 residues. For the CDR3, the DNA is TGCGCCAGCAGCTTGTGGTCGGGACGACTAGCGGGGGAGGTCCACGAGCAGTACTTC. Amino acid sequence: CASSLWSGRLAGEVHEQYF.

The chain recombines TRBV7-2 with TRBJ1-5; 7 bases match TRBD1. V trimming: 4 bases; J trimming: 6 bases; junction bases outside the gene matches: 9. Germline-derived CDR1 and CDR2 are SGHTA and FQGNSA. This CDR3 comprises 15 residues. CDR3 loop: CASSSSTGPIQPQHF. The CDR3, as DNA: TGTGCCAGCAGCTCCTCGACAGGGCCGATTCAGCCCCAGCATTTT. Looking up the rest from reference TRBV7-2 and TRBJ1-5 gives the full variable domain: GAGVSQSPSNKVTEKGKDVELRCDPISGHTALYWYRQSLGQGLEFLIYFQGNSAPDKSGLPSDRFSAERTGGSVSTLTIQRTQQEDSAVYLCASSSSTGPIQPQHFGDGTRLSIL.

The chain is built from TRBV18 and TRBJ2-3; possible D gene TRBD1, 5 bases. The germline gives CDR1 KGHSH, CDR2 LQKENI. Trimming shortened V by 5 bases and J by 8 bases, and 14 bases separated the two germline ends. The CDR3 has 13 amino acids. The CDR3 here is CASSSDTLGTQYF. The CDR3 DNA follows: TGTGCCAGCTCATCGGACACATTGGGTACGCAGTATTTT.

The chain's CDR3 is CASSPLGQPNEKLFF. The CDR3 DNA is TGTGCCAGCTCACCGCTGGGACAGCCTAATGAAAAACTGTTTTTT. The V and J genes are TRBV18 and TRBJ1-4; 7 positions match TRBD1. The CDR3 length is 15 residues. CDR1 KGHSH and CDR2 LQKENI come from the germline V gene. With 3 bases clipped from V and 3 bases from J, the junction kept 4 bases outside the gene matches. Combining the CDR3 with reference TRBV18 and TRBJ1-4 gives the whole variable domain NAGVMQNPRHLVRRRGQEARLRCSPMKGHSHVYWYRQLPEEGLKFMVYLQKENIIDESGMPKERFSAEFPKEGPSILRIQQVVRGDSAAYFCASSPLGQPNEKLFFGSGTQLSVL.

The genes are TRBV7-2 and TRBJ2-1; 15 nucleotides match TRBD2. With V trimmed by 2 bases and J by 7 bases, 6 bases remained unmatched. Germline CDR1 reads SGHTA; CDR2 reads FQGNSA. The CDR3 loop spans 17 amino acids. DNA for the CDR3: TGTGCCAGCAGCTTACTTTCTGGACTAGCGGGGGGGAATGAGCAGTTCTTC. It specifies CASSLLSGLAGGNEQFF.

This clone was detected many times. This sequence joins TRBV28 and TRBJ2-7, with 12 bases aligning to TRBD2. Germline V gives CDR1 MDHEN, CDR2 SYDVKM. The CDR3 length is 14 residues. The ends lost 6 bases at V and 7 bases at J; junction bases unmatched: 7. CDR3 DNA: TGTGCCAGCAGGACTAGCGGGGGTCCAGGGGAGCAGTACTTC. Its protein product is CASRTSGGPGEQYF.

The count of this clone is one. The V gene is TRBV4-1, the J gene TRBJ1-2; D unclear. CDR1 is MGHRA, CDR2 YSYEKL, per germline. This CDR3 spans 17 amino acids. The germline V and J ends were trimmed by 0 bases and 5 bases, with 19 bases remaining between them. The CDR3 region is CASSQEVYQVSPYGYTF. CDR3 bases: TGCGCCAGCAGCCAAGAGGTCTACCAGGTGAGCCCTTATGGCTACACCTTC.

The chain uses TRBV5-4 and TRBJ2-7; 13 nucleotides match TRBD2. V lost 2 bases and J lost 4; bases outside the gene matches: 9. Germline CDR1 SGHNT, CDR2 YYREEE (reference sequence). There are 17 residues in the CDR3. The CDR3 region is CASSFPPLAGGEYEQYF. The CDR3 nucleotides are TGTGCCAGCAGCTTCCCTCCACTAGCGGGGGGGGAGTACGAGCAGTACTTC. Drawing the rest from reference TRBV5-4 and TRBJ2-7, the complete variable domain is ETGVTQSPTHLIKTRGQQVTLRCSSQSGHNTVSWYQQALGQGPQFIFQYYREEENGRGNFPPRFSGLQFPNYSSELNVNALELDDSALYLCASSFPPLAGGEYEQYFGPGTRLTVT.

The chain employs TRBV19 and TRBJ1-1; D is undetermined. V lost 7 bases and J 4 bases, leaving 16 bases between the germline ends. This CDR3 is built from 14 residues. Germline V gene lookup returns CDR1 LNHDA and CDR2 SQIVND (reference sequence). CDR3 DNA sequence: TGTGCCAGTACCCTTGGGTCGGGAAGCACTGAAGCTTTCTTT. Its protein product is CASTLGSGSTEAFF.

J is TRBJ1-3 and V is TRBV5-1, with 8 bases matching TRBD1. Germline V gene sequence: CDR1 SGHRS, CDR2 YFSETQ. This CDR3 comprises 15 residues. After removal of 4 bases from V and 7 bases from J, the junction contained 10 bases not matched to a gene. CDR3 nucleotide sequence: TGCGCCAGCAGCCCGACCCAGGGGGCGTGGAACACCATATATTTT. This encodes CASSPTQGAWNTIYF. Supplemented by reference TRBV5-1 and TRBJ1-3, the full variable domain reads KAGVTQTPRYLIKTRGQQVTLSCSPISGHRSVSWYQQTPGQGLQFLFEYFSETQRNKGNFPGRFSGRQFSNSRSEMNVSTLELGDSALYLCASSPTQGAWNTIYFGEGSWLTVV.

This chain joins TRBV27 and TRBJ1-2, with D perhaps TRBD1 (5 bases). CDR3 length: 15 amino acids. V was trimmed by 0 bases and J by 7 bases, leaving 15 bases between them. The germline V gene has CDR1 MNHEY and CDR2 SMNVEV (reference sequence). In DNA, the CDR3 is TGTGCCAGCAGTTTATCGGGCGGGGCCTGGGGTGGCTACACCTTC. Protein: CASSLSGGAWGGYTF.

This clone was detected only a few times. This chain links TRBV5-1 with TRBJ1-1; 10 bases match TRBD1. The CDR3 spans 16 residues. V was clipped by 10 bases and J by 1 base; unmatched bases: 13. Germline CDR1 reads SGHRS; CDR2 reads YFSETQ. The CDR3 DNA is TGCGCCTCCTCGAGCCGGGGACAGGGGCAGAACACTGAAGCTTTCTTT. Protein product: CASSSRGQGQNTEAFF.

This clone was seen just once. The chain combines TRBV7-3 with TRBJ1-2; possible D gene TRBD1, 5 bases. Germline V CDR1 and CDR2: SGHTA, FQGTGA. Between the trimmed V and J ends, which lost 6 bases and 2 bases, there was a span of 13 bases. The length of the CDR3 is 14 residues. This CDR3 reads CASRFDGGNYGYTF. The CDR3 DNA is TGTGCCAGCAGATTCGACGGGGGGAACTATGGCTACACCTTC.

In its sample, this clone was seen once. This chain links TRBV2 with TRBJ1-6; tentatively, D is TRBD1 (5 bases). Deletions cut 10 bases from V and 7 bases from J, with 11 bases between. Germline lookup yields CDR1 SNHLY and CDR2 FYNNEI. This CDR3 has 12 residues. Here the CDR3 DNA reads TGTGCCACTGGGGGGGGAAATTCACCCCTCCACTTT. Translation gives CATGGGNSPLHF.

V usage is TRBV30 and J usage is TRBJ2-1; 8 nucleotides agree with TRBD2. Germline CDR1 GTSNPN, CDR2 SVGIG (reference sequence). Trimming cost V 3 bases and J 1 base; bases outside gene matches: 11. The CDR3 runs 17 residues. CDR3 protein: CAWRPPSGRHSYNEQFF. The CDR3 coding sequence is TGTGCCTGGAGGCCCCCCAGCGGGAGACATTCCTACAATGAGCAGTTCTTC. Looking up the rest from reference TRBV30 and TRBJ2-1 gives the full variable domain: SQTIHQWPATLVQPVGSPLSLECTVEGTSNPNLYWYRQAAGRGLQLLFYSVGIGQISSEVPQNLSASRPQDRQFILSSKKLLLSDSGFYLCAWRPPSGRHSYNEQFFGPGTRLTVL.

CDR3 protein: CASSQLEYEQYF. The CDR3 nucleotides read TGTGCCAGCAGCCAACTTGAGTACGAGCAGTACTTC. V is TRBV3-1 (or the pseudogene TRBV3-2) and J is TRBJ2-7; D is unclear. V was shortened by 2 bases and J by 4 bases, with 6 bases between the two germline ends. Looked up from germline, CDR1 is LGHDT and CDR2 is YNNKEL (reference sequence). The CDR3 has 12 amino acids.

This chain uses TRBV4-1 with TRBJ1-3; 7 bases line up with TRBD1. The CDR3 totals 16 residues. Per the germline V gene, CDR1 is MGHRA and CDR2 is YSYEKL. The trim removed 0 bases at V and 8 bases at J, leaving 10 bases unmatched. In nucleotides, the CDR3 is TGCGCCAGCAGCCAAGAGCTCCTGCCAGGGGGATACACCATATATTTT. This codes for CASSQELLPGGYTIYF.

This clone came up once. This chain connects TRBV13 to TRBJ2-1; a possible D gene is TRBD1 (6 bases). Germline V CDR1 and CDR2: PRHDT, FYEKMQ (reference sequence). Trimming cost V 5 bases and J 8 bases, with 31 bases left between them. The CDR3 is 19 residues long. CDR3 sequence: CASSTSGVGGGSSSHEQFF. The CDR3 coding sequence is TGTGCCAGCAGCACCTCAGGGGTTGGGGGTGGGAGTAGCTCCCATGAGCAGTTCTTC.

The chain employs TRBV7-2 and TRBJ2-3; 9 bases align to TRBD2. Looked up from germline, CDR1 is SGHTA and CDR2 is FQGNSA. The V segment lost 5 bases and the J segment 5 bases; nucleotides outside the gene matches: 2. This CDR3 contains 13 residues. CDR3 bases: TGTGCCAGCAGCCAAGCGGGGGGAGATACGCAGTATTTT. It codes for CASSQAGGDTQYF.

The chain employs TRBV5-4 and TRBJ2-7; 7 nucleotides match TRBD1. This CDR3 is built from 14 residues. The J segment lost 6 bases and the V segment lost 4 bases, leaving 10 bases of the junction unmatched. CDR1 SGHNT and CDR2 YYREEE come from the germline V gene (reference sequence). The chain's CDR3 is CASSTTGSRSEQYF. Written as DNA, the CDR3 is TGTGCCAGCAGCACGACAGGGTCCCGGTCCGAGCAGTACTTC.

The CDR3 protein is CSVAPAGNTDTQYF. The CDR3 nucleotides are TGCAGCGTGGCGCCAGCGGGGAACACAGATACGCAGTATTTT. This chain uses TRBV29-1 with TRBJ2-3; 7 bases agree with TRBD2. Unmatched junction bases numbered 8, after V lost 6 bases and J lost 2 bases. This CDR3 is 14 amino acids long. Germline CDR1 SQVTM, CDR2 ANQGSEA.